This T cell receptor beta chain was observed in a study of metastatic and nonmetastatic thyroid tumors. Points from the study as a whole: TCR beta diversity was reportedly significantly higher in malignant thyroid tumors than benign nodules, in blood and tumor.

Comment on this clone: What it binds is not known.

Until they underwent thyroid surgery, no patient had received any treatment. Using MiXCR, TCRdb re-called clones from the PCR reads. The table lists some 21,000 clones, approximately 15% of them singletons, with around a fifth in the top ten. CDR3 length: 18 residues. Germline V lookup: CDR1 MGHRA, CDR2 YSYEKL. V lost 3 bases, J lost 3 bases, and 11 bases stayed unmatched. This TCR was sampled from a female donor with papillary thyroid cancer or a benign thyroid nodule (not recorded which). Some clones in this sample may be carry-over from other donors' samples. This sequence joins TRBV4-1 and TRBJ1-5; 10 positions match TRBD1. Sequences were obtained from blood. CDR3 amino acids: CASSHDPGQGSDNQPQHF. CDR3 sequence (DNA): TGCGCCAGCAGCCATGACCCGGGACAGGGGAGTGACAATCAGCCCCAGCATTTT.